What follows is one T cell receptor (beta chain) and its context. Its antigen is as yet unknown. This entry comes from a study of human T cells and chemical hapten exposure. As for the study in general: Minor volume differences among pooled libraries chiefly drove per-sample TCR yield variation. Whole-study results and caveats: DPC sensitization did not alter TCRs above 1 in 1000 frequency.

Regarding time point: healthy volunteer bleed at 6 weeks. Blood, whole and unfractionated, served as the source for total RNA extraction. The library put unique molecular identifiers onto individual cDNA molecules. Per the study methods: The number of TCRs in each sample had a median of approximately 93,000 and spanned roughly 23,224 to 750,000. TCRdb called the RACE reads again in MiXCR, with one record for every CDR3 protein. It is TCRdb's table, rather than the study itself, that gives the V and J calls and clone size. Among 65,000 to 95,000 distinct CDR3 sequences, around 9.4% were seen once, and the ten largest hold 1.5% to 2%. The CDR3 spans 16 residues. Per germline, CDR1 PRHDT and CDR2 FYEKMQ (reference sequence). The V gene end was trimmed by 1 base and the J gene end by 6 bases; junction bases not matched to a gene: 9.

The rearrangement links TRBV13 to TRBJ1-1, with 9 nucleotides matching TRBD1. This sequence was found in a female donor in good health. Some clones in this sample may be carry-over from other donors' samples. The sequenced sample consisted of whole blood. CDR3 sequence (DNA): TGTGCCAGCAGCTTAGAAGGGACAGGGTCCCGTCCTGAAGCTTTCTTT. Amino acids: CASSLEGTGSRPEAFF.